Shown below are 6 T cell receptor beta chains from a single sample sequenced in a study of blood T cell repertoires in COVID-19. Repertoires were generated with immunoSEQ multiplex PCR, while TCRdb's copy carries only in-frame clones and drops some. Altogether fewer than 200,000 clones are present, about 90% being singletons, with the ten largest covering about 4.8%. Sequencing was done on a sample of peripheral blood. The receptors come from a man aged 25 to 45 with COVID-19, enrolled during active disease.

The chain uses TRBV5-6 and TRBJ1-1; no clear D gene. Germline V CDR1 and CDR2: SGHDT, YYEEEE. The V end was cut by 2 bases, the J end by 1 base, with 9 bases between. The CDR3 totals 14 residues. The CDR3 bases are TGTGCCAGCAGCTTCCGACGAGGGAACACTGAAGCTTTCTTT. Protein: CASSFRRGNTEAFF.

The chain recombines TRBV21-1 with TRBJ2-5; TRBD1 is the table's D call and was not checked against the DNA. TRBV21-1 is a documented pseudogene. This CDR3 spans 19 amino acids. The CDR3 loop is CASSKVADDRGRVQETQYF. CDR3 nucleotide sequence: TGTGCCAGCAGCAAAGTGGCAGATGACAGGGGGCGAGTCCAAGAGACCCAGTACTTC.

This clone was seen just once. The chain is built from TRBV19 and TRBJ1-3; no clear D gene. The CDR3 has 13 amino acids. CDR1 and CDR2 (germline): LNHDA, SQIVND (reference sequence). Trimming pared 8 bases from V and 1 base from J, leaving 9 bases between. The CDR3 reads CASQRFSGNTIYF. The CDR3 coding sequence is TGTGCCAGTCAGCGTTTTTCTGGAAACACCATATATTTT.

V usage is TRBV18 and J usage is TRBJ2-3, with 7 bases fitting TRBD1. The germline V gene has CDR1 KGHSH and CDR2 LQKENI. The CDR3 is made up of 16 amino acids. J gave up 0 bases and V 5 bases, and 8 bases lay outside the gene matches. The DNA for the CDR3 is TGTGCCAGCTCAACTTCGACAGGGTATAGCACAGATACGCAGTATTTT. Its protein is CASSTSTGYSTDTQYF.

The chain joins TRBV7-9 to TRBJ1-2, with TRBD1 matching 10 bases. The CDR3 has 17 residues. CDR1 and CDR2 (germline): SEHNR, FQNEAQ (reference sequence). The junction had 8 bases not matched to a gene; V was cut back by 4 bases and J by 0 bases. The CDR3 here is CASSYGQGGAANYGYTF. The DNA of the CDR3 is TGTGCCAGCAGCTACGGACAGGGGGGAGCCGCTAACTATGGCTACACCTTC.

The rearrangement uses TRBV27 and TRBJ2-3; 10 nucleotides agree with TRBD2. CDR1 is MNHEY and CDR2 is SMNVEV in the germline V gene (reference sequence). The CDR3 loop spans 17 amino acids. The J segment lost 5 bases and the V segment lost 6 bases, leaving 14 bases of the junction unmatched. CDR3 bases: TGTGCCAGCAGCGATGATTTATTAGCGGGAGGTAGAGATACGCAGTATTTT. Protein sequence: CASSDDLLAGGRDTQYF.